Listed here are 20 T cell receptor beta chains from one sample, sequenced in a study of cytomegalovirus exposure and HLA in healthy donors (TCRdb year 2017). Library preparation employed the immunoSEQ multiplex PCR assay. For the multiplex PCR, a mixture combining 60 forward primers for TCR Vbeta segments and 13 reverse primers for TCR Jbeta segments was used. TCRdb limited this immuneACCESS table to in-frame rearrangements with V and J called. A share of clones is missing; checked studies link under half to unresolved V genes, and the rest is unexplained. The sample includes approximately 150,000 clones, with around 65% observed a single time. The ten largest clonotypes hold less than 3% of the sample. Source material: PBMCs. These receptors were taken from a woman aged 40-49 years in good health and CMV-seropositive.

This rearrangement joins TRBV19 to TRBJ2-7; 7 nucleotides match TRBD1. Germline V lookup: CDR1 LNHDA, CDR2 SQIVND (reference sequence). The CDR3 is 14 amino acids. After removal of 2 bases from V and 7 bases from J, the junction contained 8 bases not matched to a gene. The CDR3 region is CASSITGAPREQYF. CDR3 in DNA: TGTGCCAGTAGTATAACAGGGGCCCCTCGGGAGCAGTACTTC.

The sample holds one count of this clone. The chain recombines TRBV28 with TRBJ1-5; possible D gene TRBD1, 6 bases. The CDR3 extends over 15 amino acids. CDR1 is MDHEN, CDR2 SYDVKM, per germline. Trimming shortened V by 3 bases and J by 6 bases, and 15 bases separated the two germline ends. The DNA for the CDR3 is TGTGCCAGCAGTTTCAGGGGAGAGGTGCGTCAGCCCCAGCATTTT. The encoded protein is CASSFRGEVRQPQHF.

The J gene is TRBJ2-5, the V gene TRBV7-3; D is perhaps TRBD2 (7 bases). From germline, CDR1 is SGHTA and CDR2 FQGTGA. V lost 1 base to trimming and J lost 1 base, with 10 bases between them. This CDR3 comprises 15 residues. The CDR3 spells CASSLNGGPQETQYF. DNA for the CDR3: TGTGCCAGCAGCTTAAACGGGGGGCCCCAAGAGACCCAGTACTTC.

The genes are TRBV18 and TRBJ2-3; 10 bases fit TRBD1. Germline CDR1 reads KGHSH; CDR2 reads LQKENI. The CDR3 extends over 18 amino acids. Trimming removed 5 bases from V and 3 bases from J; junction bases left unmatched: 14. Here the CDR3 reads CASSFPRDRGDRTDTQYF. In DNA form, the CDR3 reads TGTGCCAGCTCATTCCCCCGGGACAGGGGTGACAGGACAGATACGCAGTATTTT. Filled out from reference TRBV18 and TRBJ2-3, the complete variable domain reads NAGVMQNPRHLVRRRGQEARLRCSPMKGHSHVYWYRQLPEEGLKFMVYLQKENIIDESGMPKERFSAEFPKEGPSILRIQQVVRGDSAAYFCASSFPRDRGDRTDTQYFGPGTRLTVL.

This clone was observed a single time. The chain employs TRBV4-3 and TRBJ2-7, with D unresolved. CDR1 LGHNA and CDR2 YSLEER come from the germline V gene. The V gene lost 0 bases and the J gene lost 3 bases, with 9 bases spanning the gap. The CDR3 runs 14 residues. Here the CDR3 DNA reads TGCGCCAGCAGCCAAGATCTCCACAACTACGAGCAGTACTTC. The encoded protein is CASSQDLHNYEQYF.

The chain's CDR3 is CASSQGGMLRWGVETQYF. The CDR3 DNA is TGCGCCAGCAGCCAAGGGGGGATGTTGCGATGGGGGGTAGAGACCCAGTACTTC. V gene TRBV4-3 combines with J gene TRBJ2-5, with a weak D call TRBD2 (6 bases). The CDR3 extends over 18 amino acids. Germline loops: CDR1 LGHNA, CDR2 YSLEER. V dropped 1 base and J dropped 4 bases, with 22 bases sitting between them.

V gene TRBV6-6 combines with J gene TRBJ2-1; D is unresolved. Trimming left V 2 bases short and J 9 bases short, with 11 bases between. CDR3 length equals 13 residues. Germline V gives CDR1 MNHNY, CDR2 SVGAGI (reference sequence). The CDR3 coding sequence is TGTGCCAGCAGTTACCCGCCCCCAGGTGAGCAGTTCTTC. Its protein product is CASSYPPPGEQFF.

The V call is TRBV28, the J call TRBJ1-3; D call uncertain. The CDR3 spans 13 residues. The germline CDR1 and CDR2 sequences are MDHEN and SYDVKM. V was trimmed by 6 bases and J by 0 bases, leaving 6 bases between them. In nucleotides, the CDR3 is TGTGCCAGCAGCGCCAGCTCTGGAAACACCATATATTTT. It is translated as CASSASSGNTIYF.

The V gene is TRBV27, the J gene TRBJ1-2; D not resolved. The CDR3 has 13 amino acids. Germline CDR1 MNHEY, CDR2 SMNVEV (reference sequence). Trimming left V 2 bases short and J 4 bases short, with 8 bases between. CDR3 sequence: CASSLQESYGYTF. In DNA, the CDR3 is TGTGCCAGCAGTTTACAGGAATCCTATGGCTACACCTTC.

V usage is TRBV29-1 and J usage is TRBJ2-7; D is unclear. The CDR3 covers 10 residues. Trimming cost V 5 bases and J 3 bases, with 5 bases left between them. From germline, CDR1 is SQVTM and CDR2 ANQGSEA. The CDR3 is CSVQDYEQYF. The CDR3 nucleotides are TGCAGCGTTCAGGACTACGAGCAGTACTTC.

V and J are TRBV19 and TRBJ1-1, with D possibly TRBD1 on 6 matching bases. The CDR3 is 13 amino acids. Trimming took 8 bases from V and 1 from J, leaving 11 bases between them. Germline CDR1 reads LNHDA; CDR2 reads SQIVND (reference sequence). CDR3 loop: CASSWTENTEAFF. In DNA, the CDR3 is TGTGCCAGTTCTTGGACAGAGAACACTGAAGCTTTCTTT.

The J gene is TRBJ2-1, the V gene TRBV4-1; tentative D call: TRBD1 (5 bases). Trimming pared 4 bases from V and 3 bases from J, leaving 10 bases between. This CDR3 comprises 14 residues. The germline gives CDR1 MGHRA, CDR2 YSYEKL. CDR3 sequence (DNA): TGCGCCAGCAGCCGATCGACAGACTACAATGAGCAGTTCTTC. Its translation: CASSRSTDYNEQFF.

This chain uses TRBV5-1 with TRBJ2-2; 10 nucleotides align to TRBD2. This CDR3 comprises 16 residues. The ends lost 7 bases at V and 3 bases at J; junction bases unmatched: 9. Germline V CDR1 and CDR2: SGHRS, YFSETQ. The CDR3 sequence: CASLWGLAGDTGELFF. The CDR3 region has the DNA TGCGCCAGCCTGTGGGGGCTAGCGGGAGACACCGGGGAGCTGTTTTTT.

This chain links TRBV7-3 with TRBJ2-2; weak D call: TRBD1 (6 bases). This CDR3 has 13 amino acids. The germline V gene has CDR1 SGHTA and CDR2 FQGTGA. V was cut by 4 bases and J by 10 bases, with 13 bases left in between. CDR3 sequence reads: CASSSGPGQELFF. CDR3 nucleotide sequence: TGTGCCAGCAGCTCCGGACCGGGACAGGAGCTGTTTTTT.

Notes on this clone: The junction departs from the called germline gene at one end, perhaps through a read error. The chain recombines TRBV5-8 with TRBJ1-5, with D possibly TRBD1 on 5 matching bases. CDR3 length: 15 residues. CDR1 is SGHTS and CDR2 is YDEGEE in the germline V gene. CDR3 in DNA: TGTGCCATCAGCTTGCTCGACAGCAAGAATCAGCCCCAGCATTTT. Its translation: CAISLLDSKNQPQHF.

A few counts support this clone. CDR3 in amino acids: CASSSGQVRNEKLFF. The CDR3 region has the DNA TGTGCCAGCAGTTCGGGACAGGTCCGTAATGAAAAACTGTTTTTT. The rearrangement links TRBV28 to TRBJ1-4, with TRBD1 identical over 8 bases. Trimming cost V 4 bases and J 4 bases; bases outside gene matches: 5. The germline V gene encodes CDR1 MDHEN and CDR2 SYDVKM. The CDR3 sequence is 15 residues long.

This clone was counted a few times. This sequence joins TRBV4-3 and TRBJ2-4, with D maybe TRBD1 (6 bases). The CDR3 consists of 14 residues. V was pared by 2 bases and J by 7 bases, with 12 bases between. Germline CDR1 and CDR2: LGHNA and YSLEER. The CDR3 region is CASSQQDRSNIQYF. CDR3 coding DNA: TGCGCCAGCAGCCAACAGGACAGATCGAACATTCAGTACTTC.

This clone showed up just a few times. CDR3 residues: CAISESLAGSYEQYF. The CDR3 coding sequence is TGTGCCATCAGTGAGTCTCTGGCGGGGTCCTACGAGCAGTACTTC. This chain uses TRBV10-3 with TRBJ2-7, with D possibly matching TRBD2 (6 bases). Trimming cost V 0 bases and J 1 base, with 10 bases left between them. Germline CDR1 is ENHRY and CDR2 is SYGVKD. This CDR3 region has 15 residues.

The V gene is TRBV5-5, the J gene TRBJ2-3; tentative D call: TRBD2 (7 bases). Germline V lookup: CDR1 SGHKS, CDR2 YYEKEE (reference sequence). The CDR3 is 13 amino acids. Between the trimmed V and J ends, which lost 3 bases and 6 bases, there was a span of 11 bases. The CDR3: CASSSRGGDTQYF. As DNA, the CDR3 is TGTGCCAGCAGCTCTAGGGGGGGGGATACGCAGTATTTT.

This clone was seen only a few times. The chain couples TRBV7-9 to TRBJ2-3; 9 bases line up with TRBD2. This CDR3 is built from 16 residues. With V trimmed by 5 bases and J by 0 bases, 6 bases remained unmatched. CDR1 is SEHNR and CDR2 is FQNEAQ in the germline V gene (reference sequence). CDR3 coding DNA: TGTGCCAGCAGCAGGTTCACTAGCGGGAGCACAGATACGCAGTATTTT. This encodes CASSRFTSGSTDTQYF. The whole variable domain, remainder taken from reference TRBV7-9 and TRBJ2-3, is DTGVSQNPRHKITKRGQNVTFRCDPISEHNRLYWYRQTLGQGPEFLTYFQNEAQLEKSRLLSDRFSAERPKGSFSTLEIQRTEQGDSAMYLCASSRFTSGSTDTQYFGPGTRLTVL.